The TCR beta chain described here comes from a study of shared clonotypes between healthy human individuals. With regard to this clone: The identical CDR3 is also encoded by other nucleotide sequences in the sample.

Produced via immunoSEQ multiplex PCR; TCRdb's table is partial and in-frame only. Altogether some 2,400,000 clones are present, approximately 95% being singletons, with the ten largest covering 0.1% to 0.15%. From germline, CDR1 is MNHEY and CDR2 SVGAGI. V was clipped by 5 bases and J by 0 bases; unmatched bases: 1. The CDR3 extends over 13 amino acids. Sequenced: naive CD4+ T cells sorted from blood. Subset noted: CD45RA+ positively selected. The source is a man between 18 and 29 years old in good health. The rearrangement links TRBV6-5 to TRBJ2-7; TRBD2 matches 7 bases. In DNA form, the CDR3 reads TGTGCCAGCAGTCGCGGGAGCTCCTACGAGCAGTACTTC. This encodes CASSRGSSYEQYF.